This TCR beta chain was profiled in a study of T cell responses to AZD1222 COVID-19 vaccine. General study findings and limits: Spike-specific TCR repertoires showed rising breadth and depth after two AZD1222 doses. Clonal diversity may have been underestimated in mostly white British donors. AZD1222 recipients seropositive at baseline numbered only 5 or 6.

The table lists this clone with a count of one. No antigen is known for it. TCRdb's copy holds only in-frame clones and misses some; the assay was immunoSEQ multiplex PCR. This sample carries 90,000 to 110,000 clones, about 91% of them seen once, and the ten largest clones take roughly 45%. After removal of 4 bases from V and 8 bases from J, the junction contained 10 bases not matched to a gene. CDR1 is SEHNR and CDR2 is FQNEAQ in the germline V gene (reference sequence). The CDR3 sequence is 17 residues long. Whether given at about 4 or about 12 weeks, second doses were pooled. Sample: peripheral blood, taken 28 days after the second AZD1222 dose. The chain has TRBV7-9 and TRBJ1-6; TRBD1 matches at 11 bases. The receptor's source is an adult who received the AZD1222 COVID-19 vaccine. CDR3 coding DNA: TGTGCCAGCAGCTACCCGGGACAGGGGGTAATTGATTCACCCCTCCACTTT. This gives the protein CASSYPGQGVIDSPLHF.